This T cell receptor (beta chain) came from a study of cytomegalovirus exposure and HLA in healthy donors. Study-level background: The approximately 110 validation repertoires used a platform that matched the one used for the 550 to 800 first-cohort repertoires, as a later analysis reported. Broader study findings: A subsequent analysis found that TCR clusters from the first cohort also tended to co-occur in the 130 or so validation repertoires, with less than 95% of cluster scores above 0. Overall, around 160 TCR beta chains were annotated as cytomegalovirus-associated.

The assay was immunoSEQ multiplex PCR, and TCRdb's table has in-frame clones only and misses some. The table lists a few hundred thousand clones, 86% of them singletons, with about 1% in the top ten. A note on this clone: Its antigen remains unidentified.

Per the germline V gene, CDR1 is SGDLS and CDR2 is YYNGEE. V shed 3 bases and J 15 bases; nucleotides not matched to a gene: 5. The CDR3 runs to 11 residues. The study drew the donors from its approximately 120-subject validation cohort, separate from the 666-subject first cohort. This receptor was identified in a woman between 18 and 30 years old in good health and CMV-seronegative. Sequencing was carried out using PBMCs. The gene calls are TRBV9 and TRBJ2-1; 8 nucleotides align to TRBD2. The DNA for the CDR3 is TGTGCCAGCAGCGCGGGGACTAGTCTGTTCTTC. Translation gives CASSAGTSLFF.